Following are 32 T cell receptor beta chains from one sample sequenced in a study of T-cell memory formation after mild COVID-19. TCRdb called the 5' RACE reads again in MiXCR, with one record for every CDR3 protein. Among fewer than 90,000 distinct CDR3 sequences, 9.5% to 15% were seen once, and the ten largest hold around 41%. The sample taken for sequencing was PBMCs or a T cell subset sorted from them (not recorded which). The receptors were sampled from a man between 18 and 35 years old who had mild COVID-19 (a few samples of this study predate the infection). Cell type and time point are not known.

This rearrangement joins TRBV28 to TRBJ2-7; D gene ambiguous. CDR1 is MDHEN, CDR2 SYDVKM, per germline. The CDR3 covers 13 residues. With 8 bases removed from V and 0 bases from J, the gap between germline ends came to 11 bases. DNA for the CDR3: TGTGCCAGCGGTTGGAGAAGCTCCTACGAGCAGTACGTC. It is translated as CASGWRSSYEQYV.

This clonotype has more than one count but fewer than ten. The CDR3 protein is CASSLNQPGQTYEQYF. Here the CDR3 DNA reads TGTGCCAGCAGCTTAAATCAGCCGGGACAGACCTACGAGCAGTACTTC. This rearrangement joins TRBV7-8 to TRBJ2-7; 7 bases are shared with TRBD1. J gave up 2 bases and V 2 bases, and 9 bases lay outside the gene matches. Germline loops: CDR1 SGHVS, CDR2 FQNEAQ. The CDR3 length is 16 residues.

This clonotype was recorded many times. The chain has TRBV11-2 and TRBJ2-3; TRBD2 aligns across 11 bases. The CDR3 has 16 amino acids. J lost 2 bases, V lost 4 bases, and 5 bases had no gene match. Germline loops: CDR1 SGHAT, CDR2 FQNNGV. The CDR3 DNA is TGTGCCAGCAGCTCGACTAGCGGGGCACCCACAGATACGCAGTATTTT. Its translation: CASSSTSGAPTDTQYF.

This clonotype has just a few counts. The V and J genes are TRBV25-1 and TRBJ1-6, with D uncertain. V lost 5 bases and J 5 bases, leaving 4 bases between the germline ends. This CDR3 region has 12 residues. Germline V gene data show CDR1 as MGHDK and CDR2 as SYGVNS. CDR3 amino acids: CASSWDNSPLHF. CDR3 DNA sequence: TGTGCCAGCAGTTGGGATAATTCACCCCTCCACTTT.

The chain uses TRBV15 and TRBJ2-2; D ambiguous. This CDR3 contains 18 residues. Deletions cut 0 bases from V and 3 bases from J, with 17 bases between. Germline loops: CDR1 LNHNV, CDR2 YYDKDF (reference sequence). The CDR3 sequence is CATSRDRRRSGDTGELFF. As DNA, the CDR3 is TGTGCCACCAGCAGAGATAGAAGGAGAAGTGGGGACACCGGGGAGCTGTTTTTT.

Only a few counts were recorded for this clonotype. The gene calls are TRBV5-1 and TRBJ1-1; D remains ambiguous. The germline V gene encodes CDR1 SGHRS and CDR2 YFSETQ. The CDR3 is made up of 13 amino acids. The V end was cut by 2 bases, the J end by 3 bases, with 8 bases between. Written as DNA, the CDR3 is TGCGCCAGCAGCTTCCGGAGCCACACTGAAGCTTTCTTT. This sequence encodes CASSFRSHTEAFF.

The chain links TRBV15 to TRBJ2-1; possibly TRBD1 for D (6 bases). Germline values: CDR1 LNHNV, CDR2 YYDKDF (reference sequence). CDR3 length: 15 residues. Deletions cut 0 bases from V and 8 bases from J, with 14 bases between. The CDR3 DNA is TGTGCCACCAGCAGAGAACGACAGGATAGGGATGAGCAGTTCTTC. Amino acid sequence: CATSRERQDRDEQFF.

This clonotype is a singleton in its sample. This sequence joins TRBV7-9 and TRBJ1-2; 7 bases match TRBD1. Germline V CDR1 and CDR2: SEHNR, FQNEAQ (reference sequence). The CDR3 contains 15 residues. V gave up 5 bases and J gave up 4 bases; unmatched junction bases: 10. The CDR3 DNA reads TGTGCCAGCAGCGCTAGACAGGGAATCCTCTATGGCTACACCTTC. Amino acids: CASSARQGILYGYTF.

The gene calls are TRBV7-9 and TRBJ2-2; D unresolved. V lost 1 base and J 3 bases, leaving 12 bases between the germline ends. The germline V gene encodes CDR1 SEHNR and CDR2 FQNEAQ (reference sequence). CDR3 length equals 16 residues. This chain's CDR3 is CASSLVVGIDTGELFF. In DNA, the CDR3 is TGTGCCAGCAGCTTAGTTGTGGGGATCGACACCGGGGAGCTGTTTTTT.

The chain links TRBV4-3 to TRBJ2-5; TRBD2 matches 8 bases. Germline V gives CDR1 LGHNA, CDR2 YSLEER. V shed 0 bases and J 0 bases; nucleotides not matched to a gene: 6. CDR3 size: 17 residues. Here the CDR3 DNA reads TGCGCCAGCAGCCAAGAGGAGGCGGGGGGATACCAAGAGACCCAGTACTTC. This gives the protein CASSQEEAGGYQETQYF.

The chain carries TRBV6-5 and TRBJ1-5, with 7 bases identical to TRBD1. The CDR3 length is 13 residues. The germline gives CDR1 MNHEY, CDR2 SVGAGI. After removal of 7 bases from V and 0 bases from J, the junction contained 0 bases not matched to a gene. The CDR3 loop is CASTGGSNQPQHF. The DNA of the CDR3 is TGTGCCAGCACAGGGGGTAGCAATCAGCCCCAGCATTTT.

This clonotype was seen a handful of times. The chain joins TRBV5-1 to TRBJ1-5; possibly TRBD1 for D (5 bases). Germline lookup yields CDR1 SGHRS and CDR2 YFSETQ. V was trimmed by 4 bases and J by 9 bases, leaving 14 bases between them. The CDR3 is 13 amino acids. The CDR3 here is CASSQTGGWPQHF. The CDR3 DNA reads TGCGCCAGCAGCCAGACGGGGGGTTGGCCCCAGCATTTT. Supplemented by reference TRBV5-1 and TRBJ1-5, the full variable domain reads KAGVTQTPRYLIKTRGQQVTLSCSPISGHRSVSWYQQTPGQGLQFLFEYFSETQRNKGNFPGRFSGRQFSNSRSEMNVSTLELGDSALYLCASSQTGGWPQHFGDGTRLSIL.

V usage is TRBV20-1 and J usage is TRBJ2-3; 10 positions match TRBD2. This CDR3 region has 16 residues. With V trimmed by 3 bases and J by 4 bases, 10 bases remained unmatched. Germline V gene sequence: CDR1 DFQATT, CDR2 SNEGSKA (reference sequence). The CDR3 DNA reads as TGCAGTGCTAGGCCGAGCGGGGGGGCCTTGGCAGATACGCAGTATTTT. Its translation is CSARPSGGALADTQYF.

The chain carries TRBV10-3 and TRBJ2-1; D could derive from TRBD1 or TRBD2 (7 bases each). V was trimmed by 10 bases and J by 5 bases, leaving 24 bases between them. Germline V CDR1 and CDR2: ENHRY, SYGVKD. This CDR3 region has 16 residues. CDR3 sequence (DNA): TGTGCCACCAGGGGGGGGGCGAGCGGGCCCCACAATGAGCAGTTCTTC. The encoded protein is CATRGGASGPHNEQFF.

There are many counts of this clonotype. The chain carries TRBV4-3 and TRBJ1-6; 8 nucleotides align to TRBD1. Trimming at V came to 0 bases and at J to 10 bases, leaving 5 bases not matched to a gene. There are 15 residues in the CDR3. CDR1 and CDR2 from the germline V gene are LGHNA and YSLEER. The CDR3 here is CASSQDGTGSSPLHF. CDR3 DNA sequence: TGCGCCAGCAGCCAAGATGGGACAGGTTCGTCACCCCTCCACTTT.

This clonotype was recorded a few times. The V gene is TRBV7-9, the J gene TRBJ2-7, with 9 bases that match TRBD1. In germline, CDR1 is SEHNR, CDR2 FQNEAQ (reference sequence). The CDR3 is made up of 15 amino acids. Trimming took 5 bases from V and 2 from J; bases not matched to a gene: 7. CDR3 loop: CASSPTGDRAYEQYF. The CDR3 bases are TGTGCCAGCAGCCCGACAGGGGACAGGGCCTACGAGCAGTACTTC.

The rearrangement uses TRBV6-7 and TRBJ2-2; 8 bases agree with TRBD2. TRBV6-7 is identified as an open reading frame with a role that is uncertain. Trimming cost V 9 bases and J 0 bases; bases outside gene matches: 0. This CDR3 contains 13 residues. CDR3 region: CASSGANTGELFF. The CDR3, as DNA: TGTGCCAGTAGCGGGGCGAACACCGGGGAGCTGTTTTTT.

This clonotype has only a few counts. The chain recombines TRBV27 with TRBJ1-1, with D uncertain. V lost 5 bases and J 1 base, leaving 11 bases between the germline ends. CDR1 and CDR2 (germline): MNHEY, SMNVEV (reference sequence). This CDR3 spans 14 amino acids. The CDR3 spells CASSPGLGNTEAFF. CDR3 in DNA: TGTGCCAGCAGTCCGGGATTGGGGAACACTGAAGCTTTCTTT.

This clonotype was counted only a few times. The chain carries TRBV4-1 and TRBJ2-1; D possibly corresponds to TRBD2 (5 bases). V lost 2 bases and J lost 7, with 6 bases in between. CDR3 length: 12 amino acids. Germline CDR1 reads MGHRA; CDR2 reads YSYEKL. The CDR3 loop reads CASSQRGNEQFF. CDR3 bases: TGCGCCAGCAGCCAACGGGGTAATGAGCAGTTCTTC.

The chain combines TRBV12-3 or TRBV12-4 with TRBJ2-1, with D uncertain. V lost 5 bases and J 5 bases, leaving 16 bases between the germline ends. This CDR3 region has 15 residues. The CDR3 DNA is TGTGCCAGCAGTATCCCTCGACGGCCAGACAATGAGCAGTTCTTC. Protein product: CASSIPRRPDNEQFF.

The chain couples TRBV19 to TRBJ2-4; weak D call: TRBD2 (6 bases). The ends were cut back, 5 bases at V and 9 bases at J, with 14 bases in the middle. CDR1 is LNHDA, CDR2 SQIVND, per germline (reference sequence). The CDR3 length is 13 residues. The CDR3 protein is CASSPDQGGIQYF. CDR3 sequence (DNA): TGTGCCAGTAGTCCCGACCAGGGAGGCATTCAGTACTTC.

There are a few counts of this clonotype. The DNA for the CDR3 is TGTGCCAGCAGCACATGGACGGAAAGCACAGATACGCAGTATTTT. Translating gives CASSTWTESTDTQYF. V and J are TRBV7-9 and TRBJ2-3; D is unresolved. Germline values: CDR1 SEHNR, CDR2 FQNEAQ (reference sequence). CDR3 length: 15 amino acids. V lost 5 bases to trimming and J lost 0 bases, with 12 bases between them.

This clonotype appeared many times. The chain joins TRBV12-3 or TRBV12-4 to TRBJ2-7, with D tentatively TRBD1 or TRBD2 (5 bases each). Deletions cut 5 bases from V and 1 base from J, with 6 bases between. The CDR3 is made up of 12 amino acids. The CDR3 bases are TGTGCCAGCAGTGGGGGTTCCTACGAGCAGTACTTC. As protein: CASSGGSYEQYF.

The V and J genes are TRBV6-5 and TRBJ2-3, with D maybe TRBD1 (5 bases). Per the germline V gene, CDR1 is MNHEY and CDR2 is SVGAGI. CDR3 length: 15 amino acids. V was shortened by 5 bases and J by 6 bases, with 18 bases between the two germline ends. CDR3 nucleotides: TGTGCCAGCAGTCTATCGACTCAGGGTCTGGATACGCAGTATTTT. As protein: CASSLSTQGLDTQYF.

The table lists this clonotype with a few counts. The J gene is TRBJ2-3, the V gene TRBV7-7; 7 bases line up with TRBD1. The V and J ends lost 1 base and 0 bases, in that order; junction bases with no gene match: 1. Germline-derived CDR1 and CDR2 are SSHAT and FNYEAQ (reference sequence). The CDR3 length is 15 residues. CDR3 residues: CASSLEGASTDTQYF. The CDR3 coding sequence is TGTGCCAGCAGCTTAGAGGGGGCAAGCACAGATACGCAGTATTTT.

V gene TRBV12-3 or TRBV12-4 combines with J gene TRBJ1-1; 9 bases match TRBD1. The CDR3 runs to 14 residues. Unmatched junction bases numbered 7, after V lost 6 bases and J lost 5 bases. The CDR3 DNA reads TGTGCCAGCAGCCCACAGGGGGCATGGACTGAAGCTTTCTTT. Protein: CASSPQGAWTEAFF.

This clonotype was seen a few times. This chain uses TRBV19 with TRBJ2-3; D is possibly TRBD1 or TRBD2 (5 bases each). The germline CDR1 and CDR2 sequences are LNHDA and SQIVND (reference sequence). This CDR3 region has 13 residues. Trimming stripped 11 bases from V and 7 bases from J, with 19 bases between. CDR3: CASTPGDPHTQYF. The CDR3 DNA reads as TGTGCCTCAACCCCCGGGGACCCCCATACGCAGTATTTT.

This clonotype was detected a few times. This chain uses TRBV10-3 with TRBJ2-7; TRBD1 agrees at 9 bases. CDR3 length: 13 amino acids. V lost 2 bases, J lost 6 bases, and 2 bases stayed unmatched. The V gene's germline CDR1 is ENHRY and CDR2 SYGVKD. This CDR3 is CAISEDRGSEQYF. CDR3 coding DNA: TGTGCCATCAGTGAGGACAGGGGGAGCGAGCAGTACTTC.

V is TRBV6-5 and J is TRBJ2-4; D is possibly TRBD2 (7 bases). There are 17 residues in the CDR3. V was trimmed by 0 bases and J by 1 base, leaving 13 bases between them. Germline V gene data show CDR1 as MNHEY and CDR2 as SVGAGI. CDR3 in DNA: TGTGCCAGCAGTTACTCGGGAGGGGACAAGGCCAAAAACATTCAGTACTTC. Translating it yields CASSYSGGDKAKNIQYF.

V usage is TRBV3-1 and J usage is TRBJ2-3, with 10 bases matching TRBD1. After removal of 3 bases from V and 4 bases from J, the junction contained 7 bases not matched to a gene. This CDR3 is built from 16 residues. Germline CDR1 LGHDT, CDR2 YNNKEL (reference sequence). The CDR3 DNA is TGTGCCAGCAGCCACCGGGACAGGGGCTTCGCAGATACGCAGTATTTT. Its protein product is CASSHRDRGFADTQYF.

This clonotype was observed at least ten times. DNA of the CDR3: TGTGCCAGCAGCCTCGCCCAACAGGGAGGAAACTATGGCTACACCTTC. It specifies CASSLAQQGGNYGYTF. The V call is TRBV7-2, the J call TRBJ1-2, with D maybe TRBD1 (6 bases). Germline-derived CDR1 and CDR2 are SGHTA and FQGNSA. The CDR3 has 16 residues. Trimming removed 5 bases at V and 2 bases at J, with 18 bases between.

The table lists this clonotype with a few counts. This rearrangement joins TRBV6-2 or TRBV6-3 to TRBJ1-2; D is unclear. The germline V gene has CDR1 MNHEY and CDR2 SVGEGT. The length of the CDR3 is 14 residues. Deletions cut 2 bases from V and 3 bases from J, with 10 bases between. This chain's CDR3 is CASSYVGAHYGYTF. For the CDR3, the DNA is TGTGCCAGCAGTTACGTGGGAGCCCACTATGGCTACACCTTC.